The 3 T cell receptor beta chains presented below share a single source sample, sequenced in a study of blood T cells in healthy people across ages (dated by TCRdb to 2015 to 2017). The library was built by means of 5' RACE. Instrument used: Illumina HiSeq 2500. A second PCR of 7 to 11 cycles was run with a J-beta primer mix and a sample-barcoded 5' primer. In-frame beta chains were kept once TCRdb had trimmed the public reads at Q25 with fastp and called clones with MiXCR. Duplicate CDR3 protein sequences are folded into a single record with the most common DNA and genes. Within this sample are approximately 810,000 distinct CDR3 sequences, with around 28% of them counted one time only. The ten largest clones add up to approximately 15% of the sample. Sequences were obtained from blood. These receptors were obtained from a woman aged 80 or over in good health.

The gene calls are TRBV19 and TRBJ1-2; the match to TRBD1 covers 7 bases. With V trimmed by 6 bases and J by 3 bases, 10 bases remained unmatched. Germline-derived CDR1 and CDR2 are LNHDA and SQIVND (reference sequence). The CDR3 consists of 15 residues. CDR3 amino acids: CASSLTGPLDYGYTF. The CDR3 DNA follows: TGTGCCAGTAGCCTGACAGGGCCTCTGGACTATGGCTACACCTTC. The whole variable domain, filled in from reference TRBV19 and TRBJ1-2, reads DGGITQSPKYLFRKEGQNVTLSCEQNLNHDAMYWYRQDPGQGLRLIYYSQIVNDFQKGDIAEGYSVSREKKESFPLTVTSAQKNPTAFYLCASSLTGPLDYGYTFGSGTRLTVV.

The chain uses TRBV20-1 and TRBJ1-2; 10 bases align to TRBD1. The V and J ends lost 5 bases and 6 bases, in that order; junction bases with no gene match: 3. CDR1 DFQATT and CDR2 SNEGSKA come from the germline V gene (reference sequence). The CDR3 totals 12 residues. The CDR3 protein is CSAGTGVDGYTF. CDR3 DNA sequence: TGCAGTGCTGGGACAGGGGTGGATGGCTACACCTTC.

A few counts support this clonotype. V and J are TRBV20-1 and TRBJ2-5; weak D call: TRBD1 (5 bases). CDR1 DFQATT and CDR2 SNEGSKA come from the germline V gene (reference sequence). Trimming removed 2 bases from V and 2 bases from J, with 12 bases in between. The CDR3 loop spans 14 amino acids. CDR3 amino acids: CSARSPTGQETQYF. DNA of the CDR3: TGCAGTGCTAGAAGTCCTACAGGTCAAGAGACCCAGTACTTC.